This TCR beta chain came from a study of response to subunit inactivated influenza vaccine. Study-wide results and caveats: Every seasonal influenza vaccination brings in few new T cells, the authors suggested.

There are a few counts of this clonotype. Its antigen is not identified. Germline CDR1 and CDR2: WNHNN and SYGVQD (reference sequence). The ends were cut back, 8 bases at V and 8 bases at J, with 15 bases in the middle. The CDR3 loop spans 12 amino acids. MiXCR, applied by TCRdb to the RT-PCR reads, yields one record per CDR3 protein. The sample lists approximately 170,000 distinct CDR3 sequences, approximately 15% seen once, with about a quarter in the top ten. This material consisted of CD8+ T cells sorted from PBMCs, taken 5 days after vaccination. The clonotype was recovered from a middle-aged man who received an inactivated influenza vaccine. This chain links TRBV10-1 with TRBJ1-2; D ambiguous. CDR3 amino acids: CASGDGPRGYTF. The CDR3 nucleotides read TGCGCCAGCGGCGACGGCCCTAGGGGCTACACCTTC.